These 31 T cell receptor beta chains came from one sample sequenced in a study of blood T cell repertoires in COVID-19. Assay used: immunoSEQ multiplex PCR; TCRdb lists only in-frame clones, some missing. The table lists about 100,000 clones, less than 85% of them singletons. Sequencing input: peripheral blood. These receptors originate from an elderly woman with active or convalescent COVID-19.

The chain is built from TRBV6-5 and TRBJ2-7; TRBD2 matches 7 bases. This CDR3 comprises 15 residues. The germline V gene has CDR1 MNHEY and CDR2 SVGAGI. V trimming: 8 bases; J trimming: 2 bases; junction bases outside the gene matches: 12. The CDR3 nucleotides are TGTGCCAGCGGGGGAGGGAGCGGATTGACCTACGAGCAGTACTTC. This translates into CASGGGSGLTYEQYF.

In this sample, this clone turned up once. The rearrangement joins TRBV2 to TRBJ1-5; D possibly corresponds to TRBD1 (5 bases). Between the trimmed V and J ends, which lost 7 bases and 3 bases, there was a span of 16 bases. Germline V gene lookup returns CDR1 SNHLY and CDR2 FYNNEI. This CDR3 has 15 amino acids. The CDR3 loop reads CASMPVGGTNQPQHF. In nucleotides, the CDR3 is TGTGCCAGCATGCCCGTTGGAGGGACCAATCAGCCCCAGCATTTT.

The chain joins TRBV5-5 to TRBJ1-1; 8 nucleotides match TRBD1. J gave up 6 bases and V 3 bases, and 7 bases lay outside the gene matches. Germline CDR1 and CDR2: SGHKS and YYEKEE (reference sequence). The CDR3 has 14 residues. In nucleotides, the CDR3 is TGTGCCAGCAGCTCCGGACAGGGAACAGCTGAAGCTTTCTTT. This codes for CASSSGQGTAEAFF. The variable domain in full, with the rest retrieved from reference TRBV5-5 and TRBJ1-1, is DAGVTQSPTHLIKTRGQQVTLRCSPISGHKSVSWYQQVLGQGPQFIFQYYEKEERGRGNFPDRFSARQFPNYSSELNVNALLLGDSALYLCASSSGQGTAEAFFGQGTRLTVV.

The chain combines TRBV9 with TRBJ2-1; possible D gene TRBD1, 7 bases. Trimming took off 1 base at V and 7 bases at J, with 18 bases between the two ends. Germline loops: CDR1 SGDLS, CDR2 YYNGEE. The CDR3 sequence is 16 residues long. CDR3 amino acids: CASSVRGGTEVNEQFF. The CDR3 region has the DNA TGTGCCAGCAGCGTAAGGGGCGGGACAGAGGTAAATGAGCAGTTCTTC.

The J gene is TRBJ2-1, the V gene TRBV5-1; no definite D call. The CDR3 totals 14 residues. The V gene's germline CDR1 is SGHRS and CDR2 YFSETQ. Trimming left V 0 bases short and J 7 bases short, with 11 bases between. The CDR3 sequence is CASSLDRYENEQFF. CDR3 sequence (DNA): TGCGCCAGCAGCTTGGACAGATATGAGAATGAGCAGTTCTTC.

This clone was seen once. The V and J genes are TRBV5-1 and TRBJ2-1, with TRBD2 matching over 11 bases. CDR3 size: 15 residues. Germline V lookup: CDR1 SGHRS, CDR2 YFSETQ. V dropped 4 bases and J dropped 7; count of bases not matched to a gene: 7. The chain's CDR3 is CASSLSGRAVNEQFF. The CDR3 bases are TGCGCCAGCAGCCTTAGCGGGAGGGCCGTGAATGAGCAGTTCTTC.

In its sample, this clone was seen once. In nucleotides, the CDR3 is TGTGCCAGCAGAACGCCGGGACAGGAGACCGAGCAGTACTTC. This translates into CASRTPGQETEQYF. The chain joins TRBV28 to TRBJ2-7; 8 bases map to TRBD1. The CDR3 runs 14 residues. CDR1 MDHEN and CDR2 SYDVKM come from the germline V gene. V shed 6 bases and J 6 bases; nucleotides not matched to a gene: 10. The complete variable domain, with remaining parts taken from reference TRBV28 and TRBJ2-7, reads DVKVTQSSRYLVKRTGEKVFLECVQDMDHENMFWYRQDPGLGLRLIYFSYDVKMKEKGDIPEGYSVSREKKERFSLILESASTNQTSMYLCASRTPGQETEQYFGPGTRLTVT.

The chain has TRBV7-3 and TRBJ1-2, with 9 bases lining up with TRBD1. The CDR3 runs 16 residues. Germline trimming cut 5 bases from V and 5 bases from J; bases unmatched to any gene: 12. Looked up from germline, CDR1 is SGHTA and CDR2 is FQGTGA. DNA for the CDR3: TGTGCCAGCAGCGAGGCCGGGACAGGGAATTCTTATGGCTACACCTTC. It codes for CASSEAGTGNSYGYTF. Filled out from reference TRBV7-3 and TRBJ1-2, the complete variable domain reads GAGVSQTPSNKVTEKGKYVELRCDPISGHTALYWYRQSLGQGPEFLIYFQGTGAADDSGLPNDRFFAVRPEGSVSTLKIQRTERGDSAVYLCASSEAGTGNSYGYTFGSGTRLTVV.

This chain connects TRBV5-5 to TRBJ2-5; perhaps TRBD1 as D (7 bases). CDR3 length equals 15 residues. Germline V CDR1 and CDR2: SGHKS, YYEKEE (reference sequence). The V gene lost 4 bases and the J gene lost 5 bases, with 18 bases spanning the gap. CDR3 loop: CASSPGPRGVETQYF. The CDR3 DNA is TGTGCCAGCAGCCCCGGTCCCAGGGGGGTGGAGACCCAGTACTTC.

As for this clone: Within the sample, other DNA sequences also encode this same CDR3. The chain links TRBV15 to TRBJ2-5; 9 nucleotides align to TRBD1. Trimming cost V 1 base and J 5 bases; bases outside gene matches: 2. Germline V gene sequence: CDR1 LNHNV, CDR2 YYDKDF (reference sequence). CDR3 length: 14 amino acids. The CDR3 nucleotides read TGTGCCACCAGCAGAGGACAGGGGGGGGAGACCCAGTACTTC. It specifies CATSRGQGGETQYF. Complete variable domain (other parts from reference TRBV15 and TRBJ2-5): DAMVIQNPRYQVTQFGKPVTLSCSQTLNHNVMYWYQQKSSQAPKLLFHYYDKDFNNEADTPDNFQSRRPNTSFCFLDIRSPGLGDTAMYLCATSRGQGGETQYFGPGTRLLVL.

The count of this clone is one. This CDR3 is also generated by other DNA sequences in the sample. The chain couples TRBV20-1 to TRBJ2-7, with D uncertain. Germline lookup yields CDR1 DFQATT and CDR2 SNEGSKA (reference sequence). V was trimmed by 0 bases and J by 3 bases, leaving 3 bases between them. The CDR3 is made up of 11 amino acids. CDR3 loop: CSARDSYEQYF. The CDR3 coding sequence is TGCAGTGCTAGAGACAGCTACGAGCAGTACTTC.

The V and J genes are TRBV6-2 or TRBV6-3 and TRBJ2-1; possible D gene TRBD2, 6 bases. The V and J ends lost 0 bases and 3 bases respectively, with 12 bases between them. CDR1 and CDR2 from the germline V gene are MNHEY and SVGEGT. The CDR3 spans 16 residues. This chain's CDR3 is CASSYSAGEIYNEQFF. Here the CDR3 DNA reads TGTGCCAGCAGTTACTCAGCGGGTGAGATCTACAATGAGCAGTTCTTC.

CDR3 protein: CASTPRGARTDTQYF. The CDR3 DNA reads as TGTGCCAGCACCCCTCGGGGGGCCCGCACAGATACGCAGTATTTT. This chain joins TRBV13 and TRBJ2-3; tentative D call: TRBD2 (7 bases). Per germline, CDR1 PRHDT and CDR2 FYEKMQ (reference sequence). Trimming stripped 7 bases from V and 1 base from J, with 15 bases between. The CDR3 is made up of 15 amino acids.

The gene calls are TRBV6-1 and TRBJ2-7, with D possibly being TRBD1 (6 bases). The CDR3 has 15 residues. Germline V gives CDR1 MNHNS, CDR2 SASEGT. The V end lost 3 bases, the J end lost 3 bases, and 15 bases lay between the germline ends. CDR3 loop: CASSDPRDTRYEQYF. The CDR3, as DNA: TGTGCCAGCAGTGACCCTAGGGACACCCGCTACGAGCAGTACTTC.

CDR3 nucleotides: TGTGCCAGCAGCATTCGACAGGGGACCTACGAGCAGTACTTC. This encodes CASSIRQGTYEQYF. The chain links TRBV7-9 to TRBJ2-7, with TRBD1 identical over 8 bases. Germline CDR1 reads SEHNR; CDR2 reads FQNEAQ (reference sequence). The junction had 5 bases not matched to a gene; V was cut back by 5 bases and J by 2 bases. The CDR3 is made up of 14 amino acids.

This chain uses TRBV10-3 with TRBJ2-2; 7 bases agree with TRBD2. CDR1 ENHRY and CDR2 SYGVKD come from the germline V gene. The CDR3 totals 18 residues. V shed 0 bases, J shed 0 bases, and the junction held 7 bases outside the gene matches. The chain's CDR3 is CAISESGGRVANTGELFF. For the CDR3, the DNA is TGTGCCATCAGTGAGTCAGGAGGGAGGGTGGCGAACACCGGGGAGCTGTTTTTT.

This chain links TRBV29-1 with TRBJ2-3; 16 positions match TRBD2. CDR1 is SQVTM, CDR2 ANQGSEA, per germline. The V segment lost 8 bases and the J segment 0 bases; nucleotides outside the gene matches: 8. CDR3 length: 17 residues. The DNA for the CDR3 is TGCAGCTCTCTGGGGACTAGCGGGAGGGCAAGCACAGATACGCAGTATTTT. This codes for CSSLGTSGRASTDTQYF.

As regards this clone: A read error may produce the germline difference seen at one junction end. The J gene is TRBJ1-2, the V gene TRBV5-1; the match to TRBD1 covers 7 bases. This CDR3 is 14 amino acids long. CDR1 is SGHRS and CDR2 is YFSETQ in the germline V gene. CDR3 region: CASSLEDRVSRYTF. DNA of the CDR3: TGTGCCAGCAGCTTGGAAGACAGGGTCTCCCGCTACACCTTC.

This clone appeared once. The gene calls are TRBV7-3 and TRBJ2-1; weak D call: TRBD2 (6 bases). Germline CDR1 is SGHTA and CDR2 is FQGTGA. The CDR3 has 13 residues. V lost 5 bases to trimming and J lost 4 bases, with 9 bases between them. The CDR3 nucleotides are TGTGCCAGCAGCCCCGGGACTTACAATGAGCAGTTCTTC. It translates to CASSPGTYNEQFF.

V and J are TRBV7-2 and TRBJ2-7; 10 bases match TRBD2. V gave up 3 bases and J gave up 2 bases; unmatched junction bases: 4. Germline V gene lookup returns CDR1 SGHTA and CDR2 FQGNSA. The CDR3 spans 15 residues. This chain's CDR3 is CASSLGTSVPYEQYF. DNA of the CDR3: TGTGCCAGCAGCTTGGGGACTAGCGTACCCTACGAGCAGTACTTC. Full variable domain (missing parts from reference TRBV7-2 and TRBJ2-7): GAGVSQSPSNKVTEKGKDVELRCDPISGHTALYWYRQSLGQGLEFLIYFQGNSAPDKSGLPSDRFSAERTGGSVSTLTIQRTQQEDSAVYLCASSLGTSVPYEQYFGPGTRLTVT.

The CDR3 DNA reads as TGCAGCGTCCACAGGGGTGAAGAGACCCAGTACTTC. This codes for CSVHRGEETQYF. The chain couples TRBV29-1 to TRBJ2-5; 7 bases match TRBD1. The CDR3 runs to 12 residues. Germline V gene lookup returns CDR1 SQVTM and CDR2 ANQGSEA. The V and J ends lost 6 bases and 3 bases, in that order; junction bases with no gene match: 4. Filled out from reference TRBV29-1 and TRBJ2-5, the complete variable domain reads SAVISQKPSRDICQRGTSLTIQCQVDSQVTMMFWYRQQPGQSLTLIATANQGSEATYESGFVIDKFPISRPNLTFSTLTVSNMSPEDSSIYLCSVHRGEETQYFGPGTRLLVL.

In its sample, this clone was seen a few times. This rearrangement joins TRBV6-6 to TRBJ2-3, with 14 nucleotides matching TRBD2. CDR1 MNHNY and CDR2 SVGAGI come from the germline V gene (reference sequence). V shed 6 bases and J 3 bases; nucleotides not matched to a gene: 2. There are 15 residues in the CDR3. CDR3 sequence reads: CASRGTSGRTDTQYF. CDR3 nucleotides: TGTGCCAGCAGGGGGACTAGCGGGAGAACAGATACGCAGTATTTT.

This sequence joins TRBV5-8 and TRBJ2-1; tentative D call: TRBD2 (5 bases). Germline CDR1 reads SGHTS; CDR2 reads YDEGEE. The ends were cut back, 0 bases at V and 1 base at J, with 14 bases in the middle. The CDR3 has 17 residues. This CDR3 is CASSLVDRGFSYNEQFF. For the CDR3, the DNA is TGTGCCAGCAGCTTGGTTGACCGGGGTTTTTCCTACAATGAGCAGTTCTTC.

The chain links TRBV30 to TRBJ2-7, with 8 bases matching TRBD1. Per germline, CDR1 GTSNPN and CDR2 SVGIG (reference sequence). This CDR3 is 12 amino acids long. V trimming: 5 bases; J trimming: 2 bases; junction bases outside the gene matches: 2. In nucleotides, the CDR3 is TGTGCCTGGGGACAGGGTCCCTACGAGCAGTACTTC. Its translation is CAWGQGPYEQYF. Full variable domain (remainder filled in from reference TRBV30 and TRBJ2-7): SQTIHQWPATLVQPVGSPLSLECTVEGTSNPNLYWYRQAAGRGLQLLFYSVGIGQISSEVPQNLSASRPQDRQFILSSKKLLLSDSGFYLCAWGQGPYEQYFGPGTRLTVT.

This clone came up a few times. The CDR3 DNA is TGTGCCAGCAGCGTAAGGACAGGGGATCGAGATACGCAGTATTTT. Encoded protein: CASSVRTGDRDTQYF. This chain connects TRBV9 to TRBJ2-3; 9 positions match TRBD1. J was trimmed by 5 bases and V by 1 base; bases with no gene match: 5. The CDR3 runs to 15 residues. Germline V gene data show CDR1 as SGDLS and CDR2 as YYNGEE. The variable domain in full, completed from reference TRBV9 and TRBJ2-3, reads DSGVTQTPKHLITATGQRVTLRCSPRSGDLSVYWYQQSLDQGLQFLIQYYNGEERAKGNILERFSAQQFPDLHSELNLSSLELGDSALYFCASSVRTGDRDTQYFGPGTRLTVL.

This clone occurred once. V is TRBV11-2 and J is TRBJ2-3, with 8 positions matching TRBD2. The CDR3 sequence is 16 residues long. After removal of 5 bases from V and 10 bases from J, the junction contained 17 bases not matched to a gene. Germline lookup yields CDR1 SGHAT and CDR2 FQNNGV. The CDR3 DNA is TGTGCCAGCAGCCCCGGGGGGGCGGGAGCAGGGGTTGCGCAGTATTTT. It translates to CASSPGGAGAGVAQYF. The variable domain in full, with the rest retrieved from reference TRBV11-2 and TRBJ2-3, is EAGVAQSPRYKIIEKRQSVAFWCNPISGHATLYWYQQILGQGPKLLIQFQNNGVVDDSQLPKDRFSAERLKGVDSTLKIQPAKLEDSAVYLCASSPGGAGAGVAQYFGPGTRLTVL.

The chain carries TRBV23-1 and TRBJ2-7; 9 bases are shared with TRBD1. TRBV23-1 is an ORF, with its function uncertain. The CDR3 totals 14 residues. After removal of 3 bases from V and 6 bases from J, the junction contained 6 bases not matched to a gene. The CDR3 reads CASSHQGQGGEQYF. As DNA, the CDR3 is TGCGCCAGCAGTCACCAGGGACAGGGAGGCGAGCAGTACTTC.

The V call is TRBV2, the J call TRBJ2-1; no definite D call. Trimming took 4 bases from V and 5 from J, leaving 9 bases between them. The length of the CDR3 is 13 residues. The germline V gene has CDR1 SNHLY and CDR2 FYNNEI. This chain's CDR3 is CASSVAVNNEQFF. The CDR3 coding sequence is TGTGCCAGCAGTGTGGCCGTTAACAATGAGCAGTTCTTC.

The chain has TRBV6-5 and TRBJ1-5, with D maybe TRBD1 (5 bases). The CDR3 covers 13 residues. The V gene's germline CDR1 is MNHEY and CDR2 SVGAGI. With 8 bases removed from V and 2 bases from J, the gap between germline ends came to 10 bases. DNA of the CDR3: TGTGCCAGCCGGGGGGTGGGCAATCAGCCCCAGCATTTT. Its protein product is CASRGVGNQPQHF.

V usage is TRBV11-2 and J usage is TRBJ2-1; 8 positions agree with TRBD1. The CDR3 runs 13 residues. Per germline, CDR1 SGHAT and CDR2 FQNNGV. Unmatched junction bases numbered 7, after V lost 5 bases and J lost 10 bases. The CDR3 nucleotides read TGTGCCAGCAGCCCTGGACAGGGTCGGGAGCAGTTCTTC. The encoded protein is CASSPGQGREQFF. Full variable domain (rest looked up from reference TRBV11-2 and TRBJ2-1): EAGVAQSPRYKIIEKRQSVAFWCNPISGHATLYWYQQILGQGPKLLIQFQNNGVVDDSQLPKDRFSAERLKGVDSTLKIQPAKLEDSAVYLCASSPGQGREQFFGPGTRLTVL.

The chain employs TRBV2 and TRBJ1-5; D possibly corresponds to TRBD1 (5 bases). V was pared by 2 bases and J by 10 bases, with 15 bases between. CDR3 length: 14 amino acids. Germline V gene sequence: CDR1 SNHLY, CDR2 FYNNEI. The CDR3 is CASSETGVEEPQHF. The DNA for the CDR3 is TGTGCCAGCAGTGAAACGGGGGTCGAGGAACCCCAGCATTTT.